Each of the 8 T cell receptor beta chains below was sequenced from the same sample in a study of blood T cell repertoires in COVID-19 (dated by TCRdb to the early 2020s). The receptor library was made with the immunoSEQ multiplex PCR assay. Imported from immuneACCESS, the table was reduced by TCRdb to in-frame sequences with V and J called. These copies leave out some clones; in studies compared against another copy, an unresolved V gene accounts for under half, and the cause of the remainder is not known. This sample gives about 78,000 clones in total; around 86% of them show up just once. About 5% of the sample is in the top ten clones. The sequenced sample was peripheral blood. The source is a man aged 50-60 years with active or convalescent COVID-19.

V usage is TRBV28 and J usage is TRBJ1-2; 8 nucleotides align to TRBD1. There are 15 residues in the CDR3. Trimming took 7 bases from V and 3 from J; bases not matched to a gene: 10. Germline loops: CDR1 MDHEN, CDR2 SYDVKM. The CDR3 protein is CASTLGQVRDYGYTF. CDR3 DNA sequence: TGTGCCAGCACCTTGGGACAGGTGAGGGACTATGGCTACACCTTC.

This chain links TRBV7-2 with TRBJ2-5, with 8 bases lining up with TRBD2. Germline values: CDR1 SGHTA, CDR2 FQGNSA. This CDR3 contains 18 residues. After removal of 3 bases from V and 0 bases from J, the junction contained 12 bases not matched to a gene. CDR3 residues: CASSLSTSGGRYQETQYF. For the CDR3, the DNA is TGTGCCAGCAGCTTGTCAACTAGCGGAGGCAGGTACCAAGAGACCCAGTACTTC.

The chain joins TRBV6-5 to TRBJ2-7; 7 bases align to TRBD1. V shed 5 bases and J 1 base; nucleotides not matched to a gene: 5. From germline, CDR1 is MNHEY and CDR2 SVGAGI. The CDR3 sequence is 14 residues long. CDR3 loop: CASSPGTESYEQYV. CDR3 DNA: TGTGCCAGCAGTCCCGGGACAGAGTCCTACGAGCAGTACGTC.

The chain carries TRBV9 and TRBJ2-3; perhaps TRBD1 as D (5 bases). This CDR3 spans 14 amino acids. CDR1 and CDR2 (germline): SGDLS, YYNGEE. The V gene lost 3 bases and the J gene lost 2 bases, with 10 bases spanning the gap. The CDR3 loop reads CASSGTHTTDTQYF. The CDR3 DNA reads TGTGCCAGCAGCGGGACACATACCACAGATACGCAGTATTTT.

CDR3 nucleotide sequence: TGTGCCAGCAGTTTATCGGACAGGAACACTGAAGCTTTCTTT. Protein: CASSLSDRNTEAFF. The rearrangement links TRBV28 to TRBJ1-1, with a weak D call TRBD1 (6 bases). CDR1 is MDHEN, CDR2 SYDVKM, per germline. The V and J ends lost 1 base and 1 base respectively, with 7 bases between them. This CDR3 comprises 14 residues.

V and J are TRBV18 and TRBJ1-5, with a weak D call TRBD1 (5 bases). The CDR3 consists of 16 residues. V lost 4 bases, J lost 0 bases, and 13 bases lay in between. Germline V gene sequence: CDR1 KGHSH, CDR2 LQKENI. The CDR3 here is CASSQGPPYSNQPQHF. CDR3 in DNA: TGTGCCAGCTCACAGGGGCCCCCTTATAGCAATCAGCCCCAGCATTTT.

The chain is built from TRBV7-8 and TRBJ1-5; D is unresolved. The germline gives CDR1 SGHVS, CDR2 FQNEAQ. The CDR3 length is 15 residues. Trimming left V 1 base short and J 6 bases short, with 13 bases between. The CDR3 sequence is CASSLVRDLGQPQHF. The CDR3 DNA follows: TGTGCCAGCAGCTTAGTGCGGGATTTGGGTCAGCCCCAGCATTTT.

In nucleotides, the CDR3 is TGTGCCAGCAGTTATGCAGCAACTAATGAAAAACTGTTTTTT. This gives the protein CASSYAATNEKLFF. The chain carries TRBV6-5 and TRBJ1-4; D is ambiguous. The germline V and J ends were trimmed by 3 bases and 0 bases, with 5 bases remaining between them. Germline lookup yields CDR1 MNHEY and CDR2 SVGAGI. The CDR3 is made up of 14 amino acids.